This T cell receptor beta chain was recorded in a study of cytomegalovirus exposure and HLA in healthy donors. Study-level results: Productive rates of about 87% or about 30% were seen for most TCR beta V segments in an earlier analysis. HLA alleles were associated with around 17,000 TCR beta sequences in a later analysis at 0.05 false discovery rate.

J lost 10 bases, V lost 4 bases, and 11 bases had no gene match. Per germline, CDR1 SGHRS and CDR2 YFSETQ. CDR3 length: 15 residues. In its sample, this clone was seen a few times. The antigen remains undetermined. Primers included in the PCR were 60 Vbeta and 13 Jbeta primers. Sequenced by immunoSEQ multiplex PCR; TCRdb stores in-frame clones only, minus some. The repertoire consists of 95,000 to 150,000 clones, with about 83% occurring once and the leading ten covering around 3%. The sample consisted of PBMCs. This clonotype was obtained from a middle-aged woman in good health and CMV-seropositive. This chain connects TRBV5-1 to TRBJ1-6; 7 bases match TRBD1. DNA for the CDR3: TGCGCCAGCAGCCCGCAAGACAGGGTCGGCTCACCCCTCCACTTT. As protein: CASSPQDRVGSPLHF. Together with reference TRBV5-1 and TRBJ1-6, the CDR3 gives the full variable domain: KAGVTQTPRYLIKTRGQQVTLSCSPISGHRSVSWYQQTPGQGLQFLFEYFSETQRNKGNFPGRFSGRQFSNSRSEMNVSTLELGDSALYLCASSPQDRVGSPLHFGNGTRLTVT.